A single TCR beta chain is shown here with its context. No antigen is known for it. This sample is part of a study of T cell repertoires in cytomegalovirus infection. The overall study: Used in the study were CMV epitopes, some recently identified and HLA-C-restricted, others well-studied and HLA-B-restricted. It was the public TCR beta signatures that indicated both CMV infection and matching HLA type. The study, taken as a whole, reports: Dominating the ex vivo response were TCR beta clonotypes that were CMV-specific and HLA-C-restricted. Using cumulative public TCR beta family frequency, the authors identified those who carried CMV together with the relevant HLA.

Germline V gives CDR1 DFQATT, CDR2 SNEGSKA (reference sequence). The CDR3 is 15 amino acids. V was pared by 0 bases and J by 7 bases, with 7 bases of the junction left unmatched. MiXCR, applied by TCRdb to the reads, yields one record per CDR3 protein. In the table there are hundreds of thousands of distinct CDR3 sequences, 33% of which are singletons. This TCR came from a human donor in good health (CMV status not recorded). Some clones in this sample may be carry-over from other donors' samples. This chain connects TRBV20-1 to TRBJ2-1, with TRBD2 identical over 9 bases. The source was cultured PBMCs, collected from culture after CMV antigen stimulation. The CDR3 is CSAREGAGGLNEQFF. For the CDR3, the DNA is TGCAGTGCTAGAGAAGGGGCGGGAGGGCTAAATGAGCAGTTCTTC.